These 21 T cell receptor beta chains share one sample of origin, sequenced in a study of blood T cell repertoires in COVID-19. Repertoires were generated with immunoSEQ multiplex PCR, while TCRdb's copy carries only in-frame clones and drops some. The table records about 91,000 clones, around nine tenths of them present only once. Material for sequencing was peripheral blood. These receptors came from a woman between 65 and 79 years old with acute or convalescent COVID-19.

The chain recombines TRBV27 with TRBJ2-7; D is unresolved. The V and J ends lost 7 bases and 0 bases respectively, with 10 bases between them. Germline loops: CDR1 MNHEY, CDR2 SMNVEV (reference sequence). The CDR3 spans 13 residues. CDR3 protein: CASTTSSSYEQYF. CDR3 DNA sequence: TGTGCCAGCACCACCTCGAGCTCCTACGAGCAGTACTTC.

The V gene is TRBV4-1, the J gene TRBJ1-6; D may be TRBD1 (6 bases). Germline V gives CDR1 MGHRA, CDR2 YSYEKL. This CDR3 comprises 14 residues. V was clipped by 3 bases and J by 7 bases, with 10 bases between them. Here the CDR3 DNA reads TGCGCCAGCAGCCAGGGGGCTTTGAATTCACCCCTCCACTTT. Its protein is CASSQGALNSPLHF.

The chain joins TRBV6-5 to TRBJ2-7; D remains unclear. The CDR3 covers 13 residues. Trimming removed 0 bases from V and 3 bases from J, with 6 bases in between. The V gene's germline CDR1 is MNHEY and CDR2 SVGAGI. The CDR3 DNA reads as TGTGCCAGCAGTTACTCTGACAACTACGAGCAGTACTTC. Protein: CASSYSDNYEQYF.

The V and J genes are TRBV5-1 and TRBJ2-2; 10 bases line up with TRBD2. The CDR3 loop spans 16 amino acids. Germline values: CDR1 SGHRS, CDR2 YFSETQ. Trimming cost V 4 bases and J 1 base; bases outside gene matches: 4. The CDR3 region has the DNA TGCGCCAGCAGCCCACGACTAGCGGGGAACACCGGGGAGCTGTTTTTT. This sequence encodes CASSPRLAGNTGELFF.

DNA for the CDR3: TGCGCCAGCAGCTTTGGCGGATTCAATGAGCAGTTCTTC. This gives the protein CASSFGGFNEQFF. The chain has TRBV5-1 and TRBJ2-1; D gene ambiguous. Deletions cut 2 bases from V and 6 bases from J, with 9 bases between. This CDR3 has 13 amino acids. Germline CDR1 reads SGHRS; CDR2 reads YFSETQ.

This clone has only one observation. The V gene is TRBV18, the J gene TRBJ2-1; D may be TRBD1 (5 bases). The germline V gene has CDR1 KGHSH and CDR2 LQKENI. V lost 5 bases and J 0 bases, leaving 20 bases between the germline ends. The CDR3 runs 18 residues. The CDR3 region has the DNA TGTGCCAGCTCAGCATCATCATCCCAGGGAAGCTCCTACAATGAGCAGTTCTTC. Translated: CASSASSSQGSSYNEQFF.

V usage is TRBV30 and J usage is TRBJ2-1; weak D call: TRBD1 (6 bases). CDR3 size: 15 residues. V dropped 5 bases and J dropped 0 bases, with 14 bases sitting between them. CDR1 is GTSNPN, CDR2 SVGIG, per germline (reference sequence). The chain's CDR3 is CAWGTGPLSYNEQFF. CDR3 nucleotides: TGTGCCTGGGGAACAGGGCCCCTCTCCTACAATGAGCAGTTCTTC.

The table lists this clone with a few counts. The chain combines TRBV7-9 with TRBJ2-2; TRBD2 aligns across 10 bases. The junction had 4 bases not matched to a gene; V was cut back by 2 bases and J by 7 bases. CDR1 is SEHNR, CDR2 FQNEAQ, per germline (reference sequence). CDR3 length equals 15 residues. The CDR3 loop is CASSLLTSGYGELFF. For the CDR3, the DNA is TGTGCCAGCAGCTTATTGACTAGCGGGTACGGGGAGCTGTTTTTT. Full variable domain (remainder filled in from reference TRBV7-9 and TRBJ2-2): DTGVSQNPRHKITKRGQNVTFRCDPISEHNRLYWYRQTLGQGPEFLTYFQNEAQLEKSRLLSDRFSAERPKGSFSTLEIQRTEQGDSAMYLCASSLLTSGYGELFFGEGSRLTVL.

This chain links TRBV2 with TRBJ2-5, with TRBD2 matching 9 bases. The V and J ends lost 6 bases and 5 bases, in that order; junction bases with no gene match: 1. CDR3 size: 12 residues. CDR1 SNHLY and CDR2 FYNNEI come from the germline V gene. The CDR3 loop is CASRGTSETQYF. CDR3 in DNA: TGTGCCAGCAGGGGGACTAGCGAGACCCAGTACTTC.

This chain uses TRBV21-1 with TRBJ2-7; no DNA check was done on the table's D call, TRBD2. TRBV21-1 is flagged as a pseudogene. The CDR3 contains 19 residues. CDR3 residues: CASSTKPRARLAGVFKQYF. As DNA, the CDR3 is TGTGCCAGCAGCACGAAACCCCGGGCAAGACTAGCGGGAGTTTTCAAGCAGTACTTC.

The chain has TRBV6-1 and TRBJ2-1; 7 bases agree with TRBD2. Unmatched junction bases numbered 6, after V lost 4 bases and J lost 0 bases. This CDR3 is built from 16 residues. Germline V gives CDR1 MNHNS, CDR2 SASEGT. CDR3 in amino acids: CASSGQPGGSYNEQFF. The CDR3 DNA follows: TGTGCCAGCAGTGGTCAACCGGGAGGCTCCTACAATGAGCAGTTCTTC.

This chain joins TRBV5-1 and TRBJ1-2, with 10 positions matching TRBD1. Trimming took 4 bases from V and 5 from J; bases not matched to a gene: 8. The CDR3 extends over 15 amino acids. The germline CDR1 and CDR2 sequences are SGHRS and YFSETQ. DNA of the CDR3: TGCGCCAGCAGCAAACACCCGGGACAGGGGTATGGCTACACCTTC. This sequence encodes CASSKHPGQGYGYTF.

The chain employs TRBV5-1 and TRBJ2-5; the match to TRBD1 covers 9 bases. The V and J ends lost 1 base and 4 bases, in that order; junction bases with no gene match: 2. CDR3 length: 14 amino acids. Germline CDR1 is SGHRS and CDR2 is YFSETQ. CDR3 in DNA: TGCGCCAGCAGCTTGACAGGGGGCGCAGAGACCCAGTACTTC. Its protein is CASSLTGGAETQYF. Complete variable domain (other parts from reference TRBV5-1 and TRBJ2-5): KAGVTQTPRYLIKTRGQQVTLSCSPISGHRSVSWYQQTPGQGLQFLFEYFSETQRNKGNFPGRFSGRQFSNSRSEMNVSTLELGDSALYLCASSLTGGAETQYFGPGTRLLVL.

This clone has a single count. DNA of the CDR3: TGTGCCAGCAGAAGCGGACAGGGTGGTTGGAATGAGCAGTTCTTC. This sequence encodes CASRSGQGGWNEQFF. V usage is TRBV2 and J usage is TRBJ2-1, with 8 bases matching TRBD1. The germline gives CDR1 SNHLY, CDR2 FYNNEI. The CDR3 loop spans 15 amino acids. V trimming: 6 bases; J trimming: 7 bases; junction bases outside the gene matches: 11.

V gene TRBV9 combines with J gene TRBJ1-3; D is ambiguous. V was trimmed by 0 bases and J by 2 bases, leaving 9 bases between them. The length of the CDR3 is 15 residues. Germline CDR1 SGDLS, CDR2 YYNGEE. The CDR3 protein is CASSVGTGPGNTIYF. The CDR3 DNA is TGTGCCAGCAGCGTAGGTACGGGTCCTGGAAACACCATATATTTT.

This rearrangement joins TRBV24-1 to TRBJ1-1; D call uncertain. The germline CDR1 and CDR2 sequences are KGHDR and SFDVKD. The CDR3 extends over 13 amino acids. Trimming removed 4 bases at V and 2 bases at J, with 7 bases between. CDR3 bases: TGTGCCACCAGTGACCCATTTAACACTGAAGCTTTCTTT. It yields the protein CATSDPFNTEAFF.

The chain couples TRBV9 to TRBJ2-5; 7 nucleotides line up with TRBD1. The ends lost 0 bases at V and 5 bases at J; junction bases unmatched: 7. CDR1 and CDR2 (germline): SGDLS, YYNGEE. The CDR3 consists of 15 residues. CDR3 protein: CASSVAPDRVETQYF. In nucleotides, the CDR3 is TGTGCCAGCAGCGTAGCTCCAGACAGGGTGGAGACCCAGTACTTC. Based on the CDR3 plus reference TRBV9 and TRBJ2-5, the full variable domain is DSGVTQTPKHLITATGQRVTLRCSPRSGDLSVYWYQQSLDQGLQFLIQYYNGEERAKGNILERFSAQQFPDLHSELNLSSLELGDSALYFCASSVAPDRVETQYFGPGTRLLVL.

The chain recombines TRBV18 with TRBJ2-7, with D tentatively TRBD1 (6 bases). Trimming removed 0 bases at V and 2 bases at J, with 14 bases between. The CDR3 length is 16 residues. CDR1 and CDR2 (germline): KGHSH, LQKENI. The CDR3 sequence: CASSPPLTGSPYEQYF. The DNA for the CDR3 is TGTGCCAGCTCACCACCGTTAACAGGGTCACCCTACGAGCAGTACTTC. The full variable domain, with the rest looked up from reference TRBV18 and TRBJ2-7, is NAGVMQNPRHLVRRRGQEARLRCSPMKGHSHVYWYRQLPEEGLKFMVYLQKENIIDESGMPKERFSAEFPKEGPSILRIQQVVRGDSAAYFCASSPPLTGSPYEQYFGPGTRLTVT.

The V gene is TRBV18, the J gene TRBJ1-2; TRBD1 might be the D (5 bases). The CDR3 sequence is 15 residues long. The V and J ends lost 3 bases and 0 bases respectively, with 11 bases between them. CDR1 and CDR2 (germline): KGHSH, LQKENI. CDR3 in amino acids: CASSPGGGPNYGYTF. The DNA of the CDR3 is TGTGCCAGCTCACCTGGCGGGGGTCCTAACTATGGCTACACCTTC.

V and J are TRBV10-1 and TRBJ2-1; 7 bases align to TRBD2. The CDR3 sequence is 15 residues long. Trimming took 2 bases from V and 12 from J; bases not matched to a gene: 13. Germline values: CDR1 WNHNN, CDR2 SYGVQD (reference sequence). As DNA, the CDR3 is TGCGCCAGCAGTGAGAATATAGGGACTATGAATACGCAGTTCTTC. Encoded protein: CASSENIGTMNTQFF.

J is TRBJ2-5 and V is TRBV9; TRBD1 matches at 8 bases. This CDR3 has 16 amino acids. The ends lost 0 bases at V and 4 bases at J; junction bases unmatched: 8. The germline gives CDR1 SGDLS, CDR2 YYNGEE. This CDR3 reads CASSVDLGGTGETQYF. As DNA, the CDR3 is TGTGCCAGCAGCGTAGATCTTGGGGGGACAGGAGAGACCCAGTACTTC.